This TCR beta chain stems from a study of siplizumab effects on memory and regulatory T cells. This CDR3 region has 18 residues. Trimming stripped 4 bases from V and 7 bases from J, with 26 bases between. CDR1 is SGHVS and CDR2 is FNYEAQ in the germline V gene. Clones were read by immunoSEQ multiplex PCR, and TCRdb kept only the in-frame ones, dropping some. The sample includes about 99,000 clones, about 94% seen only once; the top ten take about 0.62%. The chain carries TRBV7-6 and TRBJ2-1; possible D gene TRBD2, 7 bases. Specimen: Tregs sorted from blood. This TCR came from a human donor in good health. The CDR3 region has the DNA TGTGCCAGCAGCTCAGGGTCCAGGGGAGGGACGTTTCGGAATGAGCAGTTCTTC. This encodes CASSSGSRGGTFRNEQFF.